Each of the 18 T cell receptor beta chains below was sequenced from the same sample in a study of response to subunit inactivated influenza vaccine. TCRdb reanalysed the RT-PCR reads using MiXCR and keeps one entry per CDR3 protein. The sample has roughly 700,000 distinct CDR3 sequences, approximately 14% seen once. The starting material was PBMCs from blood, obtained 12 days after vaccination. The origin of the receptors is a man over 45 who received an inactivated influenza vaccine.

This clonotype turned up a few times. The chain is built from TRBV4-2 and TRBJ2-3, with 8 bases that match TRBD1. With V trimmed by 3 bases and J by 1 base, 6 bases remained unmatched. CDR3 length: 16 residues. Germline V lookup: CDR1 LGHNA, CDR2 YNFKEQ. The CDR3 protein is CASSHTDRVRTDTQYF. CDR3 bases: TGTGCCAGCAGCCACACGGACAGGGTCCGCACAGATACGCAGTATTTT.

This clonotype was counted a few times. This chain connects TRBV5-1 to TRBJ2-3, with 7 bases aligning to TRBD1. Germline V lookup: CDR1 SGHRS, CDR2 YFSETQ. J gave up 2 bases and V 4 bases, and 4 bases lay outside the gene matches. This CDR3 comprises 14 residues. CDR3 bases: TGCGCCAGCAGCAAGGGACAGTACACAGATACGCAGTATTTT. This gives the protein CASSKGQYTDTQYF.

V is TRBV11-2 and J is TRBJ2-5; the match to TRBD1 covers 9 bases. CDR3 length: 16 residues. Germline V gene sequence: CDR1 SGHAT, CDR2 FQNNGV. Trimming at V came to 4 bases and at J to 4 bases, leaving 10 bases not matched to a gene. CDR3 nucleotides: TGTGCCAGCAGCTCCAGAGTACAGGGGGCGGGAGAGACCCAGTACTTC. Translation: CASSSRVQGAGETQYF.

This clonotype was recorded a few times. The chain has TRBV25-1 and TRBJ2-4; 7 bases agree with TRBD2. CDR3 length equals 16 residues. Losses at the gene ends were 4 bases for V and 4 bases for J; bases not matched to a gene: 10. Germline CDR1 MGHDK, CDR2 SYGVNS. The CDR3 is CASSVPSGVGKNIQYF. CDR3 bases: TGTGCCAGCAGTGTCCCTAGCGGCGTGGGGAAAAACATTCAGTACTTC.

The chain couples TRBV20-1 to TRBJ1-1; perhaps TRBD1 as D (5 bases). Germline-derived CDR1 and CDR2 are DFQATT and SNEGSKA (reference sequence). The CDR3 length is 15 residues. Trimming stripped 6 bases from V and 0 bases from J, with 17 bases between. As DNA, the CDR3 is TGCAGTGCCCATGTAACTGGGACGGTGAACACTGAAGCTTTCTTT. Amino acids: CSAHVTGTVNTEAFF.

This rearrangement joins TRBV3-1 to TRBJ1-1; no reliable D call. With 3 bases removed from V and 1 base from J, the gap between germline ends came to 9 bases. The CDR3 loop spans 14 amino acids. Germline CDR1 is LGHDT and CDR2 is YNNKEL (reference sequence). The CDR3 here is CASSHLQTNTEAFF. As DNA, the CDR3 is TGTGCCAGCAGCCATCTACAGACGAACACTGAAGCTTTCTTT.

This sequence joins TRBV29-1 and TRBJ2-5, with D unclear. With 4 bases removed from V and 4 bases from J, the gap between germline ends came to 13 bases. Looked up from germline, CDR1 is SQVTM and CDR2 is ANQGSEA. The CDR3 is 13 amino acids. The CDR3 DNA follows: TGCAGCGTTGTATCTGGACCCGGAGAGACCCAGTACTTC. Its translation: CSVVSGPGETQYF.

This chain uses TRBV29-1 with TRBJ2-3; TRBD2 matches 8 bases. CDR3 length: 16 amino acids. V gave up 1 base and J gave up 3 bases; unmatched junction bases: 9. In germline, CDR1 is SQVTM, CDR2 ANQGSEA. This CDR3 reads CSVEGLTGGWTDTQYF. For the CDR3, the DNA is TGCAGCGTTGAAGGTCTCACGGGAGGGTGGACAGATACGCAGTATTTT.

The chain couples TRBV4-3 to TRBJ2-3; weak D call: TRBD2 (6 bases). The CDR3 contains 16 residues. Trimming removed 0 bases from V and 3 bases from J, with 13 bases in between. Germline assignment: CDR1 LGHNA and CDR2 YSLEER. DNA of the CDR3: TGCGCCAGCAGCCAAGATGGCCTAGCGTATACAGATACGCAGTATTTT. Its protein product is CASSQDGLAYTDTQYF.

The chain carries TRBV20-1 and TRBJ1-2; 10 nucleotides match TRBD1. The CDR3 runs 15 residues. Germline V gene lookup returns CDR1 DFQATT and CDR2 SNEGSKA (reference sequence). The trim removed 0 bases at V and 2 bases at J, leaving 3 bases unmatched. CDR3 in DNA: TGCAGTGCTAGAGAGCCGGGACAGGGGAACTATGGCTACACCTTC. Translation: CSAREPGQGNYGYTF.

This clonotype was counted between two and nine times. The chain couples TRBV20-1 to TRBJ2-3, with TRBD2 matching 8 bases. The V gene's germline CDR1 is DFQATT and CDR2 SNEGSKA (reference sequence). V shed 0 bases, J shed 1 base, and the junction held 3 bases outside the gene matches. The CDR3 is 15 residues long. The DNA for the CDR3 is TGCAGTGCTAGAGACCCGGGACTAGGCACAGATACGCAGTATTTT. Translating gives CSARDPGLGTDTQYF.

This chain connects TRBV11-2 to TRBJ2-7; TRBD1 might be the D (6 bases). Germline CDR1 reads SGHAT; CDR2 reads FQNNGV. V lost 3 bases, J lost 10 bases, and 19 bases lay in between. The CDR3 runs to 14 residues. The DNA of the CDR3 is TGTGCCAGCAGCTTCTCACAGGGACGCCAGGGCCAGTACTTC. Protein sequence: CASSFSQGRQGQYF.

This clonotype was seen more than once but under ten times. This chain uses TRBV7-9 with TRBJ1-3, with 10 bases identical to TRBD1. The CDR3 sequence is 14 residues long. V lost 10 bases and J lost 1; bases outside the gene matches: 4. Per germline, CDR1 SEHNR and CDR2 FQNEAQ (reference sequence). CDR3 bases: TGTGCCACCGACAGGGGGCTATCTGGAAACACCATATATTTT. Residues: CATDRGLSGNTIYF.

The rearrangement uses TRBV4-1 and TRBJ2-7, with D perhaps TRBD2 (5 bases). This CDR3 region has 16 residues. V shed 4 bases and J shed 3 bases, with 19 bases lying between them. The V gene's germline CDR1 is MGHRA and CDR2 YSYEKL. The CDR3 sequence: CASSPRARTGSYEQYF. CDR3 nucleotide sequence: TGCGCCAGCAGCCCACGGGCACGGACGGGGAGCTACGAGCAGTACTTC.

Only a few counts were recorded for this clonotype. The gene calls are TRBV4-1 and TRBJ1-4; D is ambiguous. Trimming left V 2 bases short and J 4 bases short, with 8 bases between. Germline V CDR1 and CDR2: MGHRA, YSYEKL. The CDR3 sequence is 14 residues long. CDR3 region: CASSQTGLNEKLFF. The DNA of the CDR3 is TGCGCCAGCAGCCAAACCGGGCTTAATGAAAAACTGTTTTTT.

This chain connects TRBV19 to TRBJ2-1; possibly TRBD1 or TRBD2 for D (5 bases each). The CDR3 consists of 14 residues. In germline, CDR1 is LNHDA, CDR2 SQIVND (reference sequence). Deletions cut 6 bases from V and 3 bases from J, with 12 bases between. Here the CDR3 reads CASSLRDHYNEQFF. The CDR3 DNA sequence: TGTGCCAGTAGCCTCCGGGACCACTACAATGAGCAGTTCTTC. Full variable domain (remainder filled in from reference TRBV19 and TRBJ2-1): DGGITQSPKYLFRKEGQNVTLSCEQNLNHDAMYWYRQDPGQGLRLIYYSQIVNDFQKGDIAEGYSVSREKKESFPLTVTSAQKNPTAFYLCASSLRDHYNEQFFGPGTRLTVL.

This chain uses TRBV7-6 with TRBJ2-2, with 8 bases fitting TRBD2. The junction had 10 bases not matched to a gene; V was cut back by 10 bases and J by 0 bases. The germline gives CDR1 SGHVS, CDR2 FNYEAQ. This CDR3 is built from 16 residues. The CDR3 region has the DNA TGTGCCATCAACCGCGTAGCGGGGACGAACACCGGGGAGCTGTTTTTT. Protein product: CAINRVAGTNTGELFF.

The V call is TRBV10-3, the J call TRBJ2-1, with D perhaps given as TRBD1 or TRBD2 (7 bases each). The germline V and J ends were trimmed by 3 bases and 9 bases, with 21 bases remaining between them. The germline V gene encodes CDR1 ENHRY and CDR2 SYGVKD. The CDR3 runs to 16 residues. The CDR3 region is CAISETGEGANGEQFF. The CDR3 region has the DNA TGTGCCATCAGTGAAACCGGGGAGGGGGCGAATGGTGAGCAGTTCTTC.